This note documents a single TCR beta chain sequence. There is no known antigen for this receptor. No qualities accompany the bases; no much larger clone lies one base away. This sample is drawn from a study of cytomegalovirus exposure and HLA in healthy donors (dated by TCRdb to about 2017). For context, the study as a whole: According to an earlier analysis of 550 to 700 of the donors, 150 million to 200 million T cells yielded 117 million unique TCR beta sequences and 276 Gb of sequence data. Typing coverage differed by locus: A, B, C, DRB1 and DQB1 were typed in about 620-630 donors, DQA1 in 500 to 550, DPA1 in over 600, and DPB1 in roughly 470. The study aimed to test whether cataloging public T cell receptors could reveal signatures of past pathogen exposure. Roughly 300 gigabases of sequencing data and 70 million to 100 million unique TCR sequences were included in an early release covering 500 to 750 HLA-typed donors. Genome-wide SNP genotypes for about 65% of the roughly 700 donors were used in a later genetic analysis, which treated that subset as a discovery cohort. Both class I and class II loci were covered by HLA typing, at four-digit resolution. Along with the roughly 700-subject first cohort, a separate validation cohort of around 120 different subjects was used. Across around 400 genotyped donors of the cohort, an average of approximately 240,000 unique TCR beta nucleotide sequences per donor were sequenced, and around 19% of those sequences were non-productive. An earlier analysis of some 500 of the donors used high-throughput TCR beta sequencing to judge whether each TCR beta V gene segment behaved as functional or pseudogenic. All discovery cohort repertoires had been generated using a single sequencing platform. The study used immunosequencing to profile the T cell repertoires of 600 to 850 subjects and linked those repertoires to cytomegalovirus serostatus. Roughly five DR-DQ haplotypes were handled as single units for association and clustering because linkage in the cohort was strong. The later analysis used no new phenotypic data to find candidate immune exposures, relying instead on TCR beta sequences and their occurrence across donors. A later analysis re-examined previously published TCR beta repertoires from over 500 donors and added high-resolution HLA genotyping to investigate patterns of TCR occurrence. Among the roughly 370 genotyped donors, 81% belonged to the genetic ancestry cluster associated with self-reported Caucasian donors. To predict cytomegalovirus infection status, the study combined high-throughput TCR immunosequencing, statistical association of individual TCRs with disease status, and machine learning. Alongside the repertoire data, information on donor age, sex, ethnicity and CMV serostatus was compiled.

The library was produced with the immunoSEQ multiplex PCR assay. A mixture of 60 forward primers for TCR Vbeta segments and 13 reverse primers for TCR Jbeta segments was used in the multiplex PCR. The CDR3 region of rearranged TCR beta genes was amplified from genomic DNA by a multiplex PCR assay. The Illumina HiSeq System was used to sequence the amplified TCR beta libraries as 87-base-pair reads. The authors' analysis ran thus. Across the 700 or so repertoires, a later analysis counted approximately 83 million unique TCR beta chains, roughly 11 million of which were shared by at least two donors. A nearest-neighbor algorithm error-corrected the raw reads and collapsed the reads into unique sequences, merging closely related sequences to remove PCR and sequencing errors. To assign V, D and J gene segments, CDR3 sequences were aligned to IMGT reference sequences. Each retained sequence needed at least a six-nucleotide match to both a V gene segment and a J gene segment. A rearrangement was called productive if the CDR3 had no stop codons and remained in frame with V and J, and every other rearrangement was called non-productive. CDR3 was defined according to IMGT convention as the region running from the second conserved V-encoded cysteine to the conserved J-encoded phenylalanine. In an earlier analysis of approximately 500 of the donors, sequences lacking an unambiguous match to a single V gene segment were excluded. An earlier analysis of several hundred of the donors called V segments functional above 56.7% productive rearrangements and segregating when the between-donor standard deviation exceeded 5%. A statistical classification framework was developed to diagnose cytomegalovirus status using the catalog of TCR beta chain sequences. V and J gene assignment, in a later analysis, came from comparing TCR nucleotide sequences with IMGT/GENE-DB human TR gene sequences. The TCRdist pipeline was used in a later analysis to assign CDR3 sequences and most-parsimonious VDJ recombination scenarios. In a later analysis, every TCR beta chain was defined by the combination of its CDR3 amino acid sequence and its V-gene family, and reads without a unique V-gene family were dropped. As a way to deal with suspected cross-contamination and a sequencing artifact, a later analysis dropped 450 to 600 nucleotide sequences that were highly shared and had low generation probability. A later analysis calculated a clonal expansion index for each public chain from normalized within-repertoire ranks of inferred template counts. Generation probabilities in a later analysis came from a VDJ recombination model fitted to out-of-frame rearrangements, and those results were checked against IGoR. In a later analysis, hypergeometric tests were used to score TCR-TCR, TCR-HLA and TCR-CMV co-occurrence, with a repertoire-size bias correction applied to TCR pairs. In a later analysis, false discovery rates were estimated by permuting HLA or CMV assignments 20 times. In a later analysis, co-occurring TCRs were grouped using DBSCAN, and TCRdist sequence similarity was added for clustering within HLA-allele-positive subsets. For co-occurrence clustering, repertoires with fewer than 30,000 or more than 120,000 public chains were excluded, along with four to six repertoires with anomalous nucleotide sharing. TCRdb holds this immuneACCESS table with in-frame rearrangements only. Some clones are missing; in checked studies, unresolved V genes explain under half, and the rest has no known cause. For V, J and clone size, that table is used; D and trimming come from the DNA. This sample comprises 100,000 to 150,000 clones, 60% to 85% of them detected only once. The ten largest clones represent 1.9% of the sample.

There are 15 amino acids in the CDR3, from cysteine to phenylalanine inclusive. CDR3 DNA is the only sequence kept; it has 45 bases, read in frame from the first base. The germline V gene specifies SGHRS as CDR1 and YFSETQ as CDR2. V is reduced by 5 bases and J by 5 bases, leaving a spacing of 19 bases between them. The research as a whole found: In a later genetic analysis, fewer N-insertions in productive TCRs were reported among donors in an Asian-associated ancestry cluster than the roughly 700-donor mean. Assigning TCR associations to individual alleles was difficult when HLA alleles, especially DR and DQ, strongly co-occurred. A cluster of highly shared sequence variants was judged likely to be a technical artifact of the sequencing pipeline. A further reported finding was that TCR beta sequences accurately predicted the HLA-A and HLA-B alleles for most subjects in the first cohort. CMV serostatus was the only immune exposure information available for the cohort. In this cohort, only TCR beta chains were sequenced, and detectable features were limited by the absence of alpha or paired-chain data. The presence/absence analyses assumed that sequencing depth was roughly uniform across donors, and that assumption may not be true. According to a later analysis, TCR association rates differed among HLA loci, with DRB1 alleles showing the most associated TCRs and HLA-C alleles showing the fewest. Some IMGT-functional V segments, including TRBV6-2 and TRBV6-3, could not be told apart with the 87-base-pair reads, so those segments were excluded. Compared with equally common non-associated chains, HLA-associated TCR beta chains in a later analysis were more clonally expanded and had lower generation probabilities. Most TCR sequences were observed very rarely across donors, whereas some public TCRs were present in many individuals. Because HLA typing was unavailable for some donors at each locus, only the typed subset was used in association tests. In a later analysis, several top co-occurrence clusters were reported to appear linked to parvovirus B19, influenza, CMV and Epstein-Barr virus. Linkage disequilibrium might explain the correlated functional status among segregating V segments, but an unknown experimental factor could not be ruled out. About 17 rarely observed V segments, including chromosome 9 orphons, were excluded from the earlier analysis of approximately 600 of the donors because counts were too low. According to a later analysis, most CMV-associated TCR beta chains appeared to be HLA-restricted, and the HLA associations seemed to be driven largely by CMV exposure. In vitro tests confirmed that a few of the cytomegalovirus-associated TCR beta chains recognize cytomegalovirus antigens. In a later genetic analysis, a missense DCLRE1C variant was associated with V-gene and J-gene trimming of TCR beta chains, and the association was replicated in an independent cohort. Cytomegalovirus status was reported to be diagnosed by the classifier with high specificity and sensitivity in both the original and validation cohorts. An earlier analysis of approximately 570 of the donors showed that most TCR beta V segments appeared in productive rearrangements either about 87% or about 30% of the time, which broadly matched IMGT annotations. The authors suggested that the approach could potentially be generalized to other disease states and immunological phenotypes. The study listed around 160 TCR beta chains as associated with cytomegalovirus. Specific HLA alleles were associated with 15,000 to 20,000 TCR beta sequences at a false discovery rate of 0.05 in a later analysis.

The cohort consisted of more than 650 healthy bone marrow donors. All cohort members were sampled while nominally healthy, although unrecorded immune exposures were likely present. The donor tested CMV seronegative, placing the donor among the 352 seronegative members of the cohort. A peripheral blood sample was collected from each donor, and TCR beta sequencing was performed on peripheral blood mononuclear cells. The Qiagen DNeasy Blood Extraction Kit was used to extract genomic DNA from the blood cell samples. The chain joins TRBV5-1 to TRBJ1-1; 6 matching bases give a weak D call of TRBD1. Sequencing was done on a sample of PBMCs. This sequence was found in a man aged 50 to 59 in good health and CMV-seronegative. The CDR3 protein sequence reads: CASSQLQGIDTEAFF. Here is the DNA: TGCGCCAGCAGTCAATTACAGGGAATTGATACTGAAGCTTTCTTT. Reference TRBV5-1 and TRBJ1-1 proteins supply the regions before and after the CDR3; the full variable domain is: KAGVTQTPRYLIKTRGQQVTLSCSPISGHRSVSWYQQTPGQGLQFLFEYFSETQRNKGNFPGRFSGRQFSNSRSEMNVSTLELGDSALYLCASSQLQGIDTEAFFGQGTRLTVV.